The rows below give T cell receptor beta chains drawn from one sample of a study of blood T cell repertoires in COVID-19. Using immunoSEQ multiplex PCR, the repertoire was profiled, and TCRdb retains in-frame clones only, with some absent. The data hold some 60,000 clones, with roughly 93% observed a single time. The sample was peripheral blood. The receptors stem from a human donor in a cohort sampled during active COVID-19. CDR3s include the opening cysteine and the closing phenylalanine or tryptophan. A D gene is named only where the DNA matches it firmly. A row's size may be missing; if present it is once, few, many or a size class.

j_call | v_call | d_call | clone_size | cdr3_nt | cdr3_aa
TRBJ1-1 | TRBV6-1 | - | - | TGTGCCAGCAGTGAATTTGACAATGAAGCTTTCTTT | CASSEFDNEAFF
TRBJ2-5 | TRBV11-2 | - | - | TGTGCCAGCAGCTTCGACCAAGAGACCCAGTACTTC | CASSFDQETQYF
TRBJ2-5 | TRBV5-6 | TRBD1 | - | TGTGCCAGCAGCTTGGAACAGGGGGAGATTATTGAGACCCAGTACTTC | CASSLEQGEIIETQYF
TRBJ1-6 | TRBV2 | - | - | TGTGCCAGCCAACGGGACACTAATAATTCACCCCTCCACTTT | CASQRDTNNSPLHF
TRBJ2-7 | TRBV7-2 | TRBD2 | - | TGTGCCAGCAGCCGGGGGGGTAGCGGGTCCTCCTACGAGCAGTACTTC | CASSRGGSGSSYEQYF
TRBJ2-7 | TRBV28 | TRBD1 | - | TGTGCCAGCAGTCGGGACAGAGGAGAGCAGTACTTC | CASSRDRGEQYF
TRBJ2-3 | TRBV29-1 | - | once | TGCAGCGTTGAGCCTCATCGAGGGTACACAGATACGCAGTATTTT | CSVEPHRGYTDTQYF
TRBJ2-3 | TRBV19 | - | once | TGTGCCTCTAAAGACAGGGGGACTAGCGGCACAGATACGCAGTATTTT | CASKDRGTSGTDTQYF
TRBJ2-7 | TRBV7-2 | - | - | TGTGCCAGCAGCTTAGCTAGCCAAACCTACGAGCAGTACTTC | CASSLASQTYEQYF
TRBJ2-1 | TRBV7-2 | TRBD2 | - | TGTGCCAGCAGCCCCTCGGGACTAGCGGGAGGGCCGGGGGATGAGCAGTTCTTC | CASSPSGLAGGPGDEQFF
TRBJ2-5 | TRBV7-2 | TRBD2 | - | TGTGCCAGCAGCTTCATCAGCGGGAGGCTCCAAGAGACCCAGTACTTC | CASSFISGRLQETQYF
TRBJ1-4 | TRBV4-3 | TRBD1 | - | TGCGCCAGCAGCCATGGACAGGGGGATGAAAAACTGTTTTTT | CASSHGQGDEKLFF
TRBJ2-5 | TRBV6-2/TRBV6-3 | TRBD1 | - | TGTGCCAGCAGTTTAGGGACAGGAGGTCAAGAGACCCAGTACTTC | CASSLGTGGQETQYF
TRBJ2-2 | TRBV9 | - | - | TGTGCCAGCAGCGTATTTTTAGTGAACACCGGGGAGCTGTTTTTT | CASSVFLVNTGELFF